Shown below are 27 T cell receptor beta chains from a single sample sequenced in a study of tumor-infiltrating lymphocytes in glioblastoma multiforme. TCRB libraries came from RNA via three nested multiplex PCR rounds. Using its own MiXCR run on the multiplex PCR reads, TCRdb lists one record per CDR3 protein. This table holds roughly 13,000 distinct CDR3 sequences, around 66% found once. Material for sequencing was brain tumor tissue. These receptor sequences come from a male donor with glioblastoma.

The chain joins TRBV7-9 to TRBJ2-3; TRBD2 aligns across 9 bases. The germline V gene encodes CDR1 SEHNR and CDR2 FQNEAQ (reference sequence). The CDR3 consists of 15 residues. V dropped 7 bases and J dropped 3; count of bases not matched to a gene: 8. The CDR3 sequence: CASTNLAGDTDTQYF. The CDR3 coding sequence is TGTGCCAGCACCAATTTAGCGGGAGATACAGATACGCAGTATTTT.

The chain has TRBV12-3 or TRBV12-4 and TRBJ1-1; D uncertain. V lost 1 base and J 11 bases, leaving 17 bases between the germline ends. This CDR3 region has 14 residues. CDR3 sequence: CASSLDAQRRMAFF. CDR3 nucleotide sequence: TGTGCCAGCAGTTTAGACGCCCAAAGGCGAATGGCTTTCTTT.

As concerns this clonotype: Germline is not matched at one junction end, which may reflect a read error. This chain uses TRBV7-9 with TRBJ2-2, with D maybe TRBD2 (5 bases). CDR1 is SEHNR, CDR2 FQNEAQ, per germline (reference sequence). The CDR3 loop spans 16 amino acids. The CDR3 coding sequence is TGTGCCAGCAGGGAACACTGGGGTCCGAACACCGGGGAGCCGTTTTTT. Its protein product is CASREHWGPNTGEPFF. The whole variable domain, remainder taken from reference TRBV7-9 and TRBJ2-2, is DTGVSQNPRHKITKRGQNVTFRCDPISEHNRLYWYRQTLGQGPEFLTYFQNEAQLEKSRLLSDRFSAERPKGSFSTLEIQRTEQGDSAMYLCASREHWGPNTGEPFFGEGSRLTVL.

In this sample, this clonotype turned up many times. The chain couples TRBV11-2 to TRBJ2-5, with D perhaps matching TRBD1 or TRBD2 (5 bases each). The V gene's germline CDR1 is SGHAT and CDR2 FQNNGV. This CDR3 comprises 15 residues. The germline V and J ends were trimmed by 5 bases and 5 bases, with 18 bases remaining between them. This CDR3 reads CASSLGDQVGETQYF. The CDR3 DNA reads as TGTGCCAGCAGCCTCGGGGACCAGGTTGGGGAGACCCAGTACTTC.

Points on this clonotype: The conserved phenylalanine or tryptophan normally closing the CDR3 is absent here, so this likely arose from a read error. It is unclear where the CDR3 begins or ends on the DNA, so no DNA is shown, and the CDR3 is as TCRdb lists it. The J gene is TRBJ1-5, the V gene TRBV6-5; the table assigns TRBD1, which was not confirmed against the DNA. CDR1 and CDR2 (germline): MNHEY, SVGAGI. 16 amino acids form the CDR3, both terminal residues included. The CDR3 loop is CASSYSARGGNQPQHS.

The CDR3 here is CASSPRLAGFYEQYF. The DNA of the CDR3 is TGTGCCAGCAGCCCCCGACTAGCGGGATTCTACGAGCAGTACTTC. V and J are TRBV11-2 and TRBJ2-7; 11 bases are a match to TRBD2. The germline gives CDR1 SGHAT, CDR2 FQNNGV. The V and J ends lost 5 bases and 3 bases, in that order; junction bases with no gene match: 6. CDR3 size: 15 residues.

This chain links TRBV20-1 with TRBJ2-4; 7 nucleotides align to TRBD1. The CDR3 covers 19 residues. The V segment lost 1 base and the J segment 0 bases; nucleotides outside the gene matches: 15. Germline CDR1 DFQATT, CDR2 SNEGSKA (reference sequence). CDR3 loop: CSARGPGRGIRKAKNIQYF. CDR3 nucleotide sequence: TGCAGTGCTAGAGGCCCAGGCAGGGGGATTCGGAAAGCCAAAAACATTCAGTACTTC.

This clonotype showed up just once. This rearrangement joins TRBV5-5 to TRBJ1-4; D call uncertain. The germline V gene has CDR1 SGHKS and CDR2 YYEKEE (reference sequence). V lost 5 bases to trimming and J lost 8 bases, with 13 bases between them. The CDR3 has 13 residues. CDR3 DNA sequence: TGTGCCAGCAGTCCCGACACGGGGGAAAAACTGTTTTTT. Translation: CASSPDTGEKLFF.

As for this clonotype: This is likely a read error, given that the CDR3 carries no conserved phenylalanine or tryptophan at its end. V usage is TRBV10-2 and J usage is TRBJ2-1; unclear D gene. CDR1 and CDR2 from the germline V gene are WSHSY and SAAADI. Trimming took 6 bases from V and 2 from J, leaving 5 bases between them. The CDR3 has 12 amino acids. CDR3 nucleotides: TGCGCCAGCAGGGATCCCTACAATGAGCAGTTCTTA. Residues: CASRDPYNEQFL.

This clonotype qualifies as medium-sized. The chain couples TRBV7-8 to TRBJ2-5, with 7 bases that match TRBD1. Trimming at V came to 5 bases and at J to 5 bases, leaving 11 bases not matched to a gene. Germline CDR1 and CDR2: SGHVS and FQNEAQ. This CDR3 has 15 amino acids. The CDR3 is CASSHRQGPSETQYF. CDR3 nucleotide sequence: TGTGCCAGCAGCCATAGACAGGGACCCTCGGAGACCCAGTACTTC.

The V call is TRBV6-2 or TRBV6-3, the J call TRBJ2-7, with TRBD2 as a possible D gene (6 bases). From germline, CDR1 is MNHEY and CDR2 SVGEGT. Trimming cost V 8 bases and J 1 base, with 9 bases left between them. CDR3 length: 12 residues. The CDR3 is CASLAGSYEQYF. CDR3 nucleotide sequence: TGTGCCAGCTTGGCGGGATCCTACGAGCAGTACTTC.

V usage is TRBV11-2 and J usage is TRBJ2-1; 9 bases fit TRBD1. The V gene end was trimmed by 4 bases and the J gene end by 3 bases; junction bases not matched to a gene: 7. Germline loops: CDR1 SGHAT, CDR2 FQNNGV. The CDR3 loop spans 16 amino acids. The CDR3: CASSSTGTGNYNEQFF. Here the CDR3 DNA reads TGTGCCAGCAGCTCTACCGGGACAGGGAACTACAATGAGCAGTTCTTC.

The rearrangement links TRBV20-1 to TRBJ2-7; possibly TRBD2 for D (6 bases). V lost 5 bases and J lost 4, with 21 bases in between. Germline V gene lookup returns CDR1 DFQATT and CDR2 SNEGSKA (reference sequence). The CDR3 runs to 15 residues. The CDR3 coding sequence is TGCAGTGCTCTTACCCGCGAGTCTAGCGAGTACGAGCAGTACTTC. This codes for CSALTRESSEYEQYF.

This clonotype was detected only once. Sequence at one end of the junction differs from germline and may be a read error. The rearrangement uses TRBV6-1 and TRBJ1-2; possibly TRBD1 for D (6 bases). The CDR3 spans 14 residues. The germline V gene has CDR1 MNHNS and CDR2 SASEGT. CDR3 nucleotides: TGTGCCAGCAGTGACTCGGGGGCTGTATACGGCTACATCTTC. This gives the protein CASSDSGAVYGYIF.

The rearrangement joins TRBV29-1 to TRBJ1-1; D call uncertain. Germline V gene lookup returns CDR1 SQVTM and CDR2 ANQGSEA. The CDR3 spans 13 residues. V dropped 3 bases and J dropped 14 bases, with 22 bases sitting between them. CDR3: CSVDSPENAVAFF. The CDR3 DNA sequence: TGCAGCGTTGATAGTCCAGAGAACGCTGTAGCCTTCTTT.

This clonotype was counted a few times. The V call is TRBV19, the J call TRBJ2-6, with D perhaps TRBD1 (5 bases). Trimming took 4 bases from V and 4 from J, leaving 11 bases between them. Germline loops: CDR1 LNHDA, CDR2 SQIVND (reference sequence). This CDR3 spans 15 amino acids. The CDR3 loop reads CASSNTGYGANVLTF. CDR3 coding DNA: TGTGCCAGTAGTAATACAGGCTACGGGGCCAACGTCCTGACTTTC.

There are many counts of this clonotype. The genes are TRBV18 and TRBJ1-5; 12 positions match TRBD1. The V gene's germline CDR1 is KGHSH and CDR2 LQKENI. The V segment lost 2 bases and the J segment 1 base; nucleotides outside the gene matches: 3. This CDR3 contains 17 residues. The CDR3 DNA sequence: TGTGCCAGCTCACCAAGGGGACAGGGGGCCAGCAATCAGCCCCAGCATTTT. It yields the protein CASSPRGQGASNQPQHF.

This clonotype was detected only a few times. V usage is TRBV5-5 and J usage is TRBJ1-1; tentatively, D is TRBD1 (5 bases). The germline V gene has CDR1 SGHKS and CDR2 YYEKEE (reference sequence). CDR3 length equals 13 residues. Trimming shortened V by 3 bases and J by 3 bases, and 9 bases separated the two germline ends. CDR3 sequence: CASSWRGHTEAFF. The CDR3 DNA reads TGTGCCAGCAGCTGGCGGGGACACACTGAAGCTTTCTTT.

V usage is TRBV11-1 and J usage is TRBJ2-3; TRBD2 matches 7 bases. The V gene's germline CDR1 is SGHAT and CDR2 FQDESV (reference sequence). The CDR3 has 13 amino acids. The V segment lost 4 bases and the J segment 7 bases; nucleotides outside the gene matches: 5. In DNA, the CDR3 is TGTGCCAGCAGCTGGGGACTACTGAATACGCAGTATTTT. Translated, it gives CASSWGLLNTQYF.

This clonotype has a single count. In this CDR3 the conserved last residue, phenylalanine or tryptophan, is missing, so a read error is likely. The chain employs TRBV20-1 and TRBJ1-2; 8 positions agree with TRBD1. The CDR3 is 13 amino acids. Germline V gene lookup returns CDR1 DFQATT and CDR2 SNEGSKA (reference sequence). The CDR3 bases are TGCGGTGCTAGAGATCGGACAGGGAATGGCTACACCATC. Its translation: CGARDRTGNGYTI.

This chain links TRBV12-3 or TRBV12-4 with TRBJ1-3; D gene unclear. The V end was cut by 3 bases, the J end by 5 bases, with 2 bases between. The CDR3 extends over 11 amino acids. CDR3 loop: CASSFRNTIYF. CDR3 DNA: TGTGCCAGCAGTTTTCGAAACACCATATATTTT.

The genes are TRBV29-1 and TRBJ2-4, with a weak D call TRBD1 (5 bases). Germline values: CDR1 SQVTM, CDR2 ANQGSEA. This CDR3 spans 14 amino acids. V lost 3 bases, J lost 1 base, and 10 bases lay in between. The CDR3 region is CSVEDMGAKNIQYF. The CDR3 DNA reads TGCAGCGTTGAGGACATGGGGGCCAAAAACATTCAGTACTTC.

With respect to this clonotype: A read error may account for a junction end that differs from germline. The chain employs TRBV11-2 and TRBJ2-7, with D possibly matching TRBD2 (5 bases). CDR1 and CDR2 (germline): SGHAT, FQNNGV. The CDR3 spans 15 residues. CDR3 residues: CASNPTLATFYEQYF. In DNA, the CDR3 is TGTGCTAGCAACCCAACCTTAGCGACTTTTTACGAGCAGTACTTC. The full variable domain, its missing parts supplied by reference TRBV11-2 and TRBJ2-7, is EAGVAQSPRYKIIEKRQSVAFWCNPISGHATLYWYQQILGQGPKLLIQFQNNGVVDDSQLPKDRFSAERLKGVDSTLKIQPAKLEDSAVYLCASNPTLATFYEQYFGPGTRLTVT.

On this clonotype itself: The junction and the germline gene differ at one end; a read error may be behind it. The chain uses TRBV11-1 and TRBJ2-7; 9 bases align to TRBD1. The germline V gene has CDR1 SGHAT and CDR2 FQDESV (reference sequence). The CDR3 loop spans 12 amino acids. CDR3 DNA: TGTGCCAGCAGTGGACAGGGGTGCGAGCAGTATTTC. This translates into CASSGQGCEQYF.

A few counts support this clonotype. CDR3 protein: CSARDDSNFYGYTF. The CDR3 DNA follows: TGCAGTGCTAGAGACGACAGCAACTTCTATGGCTACACCTTC. The chain uses TRBV20-1 and TRBJ1-2, with a weak D call TRBD1 (5 bases). Germline V gives CDR1 DFQATT, CDR2 SNEGSKA (reference sequence). V was clipped by 0 bases and J by 4 bases, with 12 bases between them. The length of the CDR3 is 14 residues.

The chain joins TRBV11-1 to TRBJ1-1; D may be TRBD1 (6 bases). The V gene lost 3 bases and the J gene lost 0 bases, with 8 bases spanning the gap. This CDR3 region has 14 residues. Germline CDR1 is SGHAT and CDR2 is FQDESV (reference sequence). The CDR3 DNA is TGTGCCAGCAGCTTTGGGACATTGAACACTGAAGCTTTCTTT. Protein: CASSFGTLNTEAFF.

The chain carries TRBV7-9 and TRBJ2-1; TRBD2 matches at 10 bases. After removal of 5 bases from V and 7 bases from J, the junction contained 11 bases not matched to a gene. CDR1 and CDR2 from the germline V gene are SEHNR and FQNEAQ (reference sequence). This CDR3 has 16 amino acids. The DNA of the CDR3 is TGTGCCAGCAGCCCGTCTAGCGGGGGCCCAAAGAATGAGCAGTTCTTC. Amino acid sequence: CASSPSSGGPKNEQFF.